This T cell receptor beta chain derives from a study of cytomegalovirus exposure and HLA in healthy donors. Regarding the study as a whole: Equally common other TCR beta chains were less clonally expanded than HLA-associated ones, a later analysis found. Cytomegalovirus association was assigned to about 180 TCR beta chains. Most of the TCR beta V segments (in an earlier analysis) were productive either about 87% or about 30% of the time.

Germline assignment: CDR1 SGDLS and CDR2 YYNGEE. With 0 bases clipped from V and 8 bases from J, the junction kept 4 bases outside the gene matches. This CDR3 is 13 amino acids long. PCR used 60 Vbeta primers and 13 Jbeta primers. Some clones are missing from TCRdb's copy, which holds only in-frame ones; the method was immunoSEQ multiplex PCR. The sample records roughly 120,000 clones, roughly 79% being singletons. To note about this clone: Its antigen is currently unknown.

The rearrangement links TRBV9 to TRBJ1-1; 7 nucleotides align to TRBD1. The sequence was collected from a woman younger than 35 in good health and CMV-seronegative. Specimen: PBMCs. CDR3 sequence reads: CASSVVTGQEAFF. CDR3 coding DNA: TGTGCCAGCAGCGTAGTGACGGGACAGGAAGCTTTCTTT.